These T cell receptor beta chains were read from a single sample in a study of cytomegalovirus exposure and HLA in healthy donors. Clones were sequenced by immunoSEQ multiplex PCR, and TCRdb holds only the in-frame ones, with some missing. The table lists 87,000 or so clones, over 70% of them singletons. Material for sequencing was PBMCs. The receptors come from a middle-aged woman in good health and CMV-seronegative. CDR3s include the opening cysteine and the closing phenylalanine or tryptophan. Fields, in order: J gene, D gene, V gene, clone size, CDR3 protein, CDR3 DNA. D genes are given only for firm matches. Expanded clones get a size class; other rows say once, few or many, or leave the size out.

>TRBJ2-7|-|TRBV6-1|-
CASSVWGRGEYEQYF
TGTGCCAGCAGTGTGTGGGGCAGGGGCGAATACGAGCAGTACTTC
>TRBJ1-6|-|TRBV6-6|-
CASSYGQGGSPLHF
TGTGCCAGCAGTTATGGGCAGGGTGGTTCACCCCTCCACTTT
>TRBJ1-2|-|TRBV5-1|-
CASSLDRGSGGYTF
TGCGCCAGCAGCTTGGATCGGGGTAGTGGAGGCTACACCTTC
>TRBJ1-1|-|TRBV5-1|-
CASSLVGKDKPEAFF
TGCGCCAGCAGCTTGGTGGGAAAGGACAAGCCTGAAGCTTTCTTT
>TRBJ1-5|-|TRBV21-1|-
CAFSRWRCNQPQHF
TGTGCCTTCTCTCGATGGCGGTGCAATCAGCCCCAGCATTTT
>TRBJ1-2|-|TRBV7-9|few
CASSLGRASPYGYTF
TGTGCCAGCAGCTTAGGCAGGGCTAGTCCCTATGGCTACACCTTC
>TRBJ2-1|-|TRBV20-1|-
CSASDHNEQFF
TGCAGTGCCAGCGATCACAATGAGCAGTTCTTC
>TRBJ2-4|TRBD2|TRBV7-9|-
CASSRWGLTEQKNIQYF
TGTGCCAGCAGCCGCTGGGGACTAACCGAACAGAAAAACATTCAGTACTTC
>TRBJ2-7|TRBD2|TRBV27|-
CASSSLSWKRVRRRGDMDEQYF
TGTGCCAGCAGTTCCCTCAGCTGGAAGAGGGTGCGGAGGCGGGGGGATATGGACGAGCAGTACTTC
>TRBJ1-2|TRBD1|TRBV9|-
CASSVGAGGNYGYTF
TGTGCCAGCAGCGTGGGGGCAGGGGGTAACTATGGCTACACCTTC
>TRBJ2-7|-|TRBV9|once
CASSVEAGTNEQYF
TGTGCCAGCAGCGTAGAGGCAGGGACAAACGAGCAGTACTTC
>TRBJ1-1|TRBD1|TRBV6-1|-
CASRLQGAWGTEAFF
TGTGCCAGCCGCTTGCAGGGGGCGTGGGGCACTGAAGCTTTCTTT
>TRBJ2-2|TRBD2|TRBV7-2|-
CASAIRSGGNTGELFF
TGTGCCAGCGCAATCCGGAGCGGGGGGAACACCGGGGAGCTGTTTTTT
>TRBJ1-2|-|TRBV9|-
CASSALRGGYTF
TGTGCCAGCAGCGCCCTCCGGGGTGGCTACACCTTC
>TRBJ1-2|-|TRBV6-5|-
CASSYSGHGCTF
TGTGCCAGCAGTTATAGCGGACATGGCTGCACCTTC
>TRBJ1-1|-|TRBV2|-
CASNPGYGTEAFF
TGTGCCAGCAATCCGGGATACGGAACTGAAGCTTTCTTT
>TRBJ2-7|-|TRBV13|few
CASSSRGGFEQYF
TGTGCCAGCAGCTCCCGCGGGGGCTTCGAGCAGTACTTC
>TRBJ2-3|TRBD2|TRBV30|-
CAWSTSGGTDTQYF
TGTGCCTGGAGCACTAGCGGGGGCACAGATACGCAGTATTTT
>TRBJ1-2|TRBD1|TRBV19|few
CASREAGGYGYGYTF
TGTGCCAGTAGAGAAGCAGGGGGCTACGGCTATGGCTACACCTTC
>TRBJ2-7|TRBD2|TRBV7-2|-
CASSTGLTDYEQYF
TGTGCCAGCAGCACGGGACTAACGGACTACGAGCAGTACTTC
>TRBJ2-2|TRBD2|TRBV5-4|-
CASSRTSGGTGELFF
TGTGCCAGCAGCCGGACTAGCGGAGGCACCGGGGAGCTGTTTTTT
>TRBJ2-2|-|TRBV5-1|-
CASSLLQYAGELFF
TGCGCCAGCAGCTTGCTGCAGTACGCCGGGGAGCTGTTTTTT
>TRBJ2-5|-|TRBV4-2|-
CASSQVGDQETQYF
TGTGCCAGCAGCCAAGTGGGAGACCAAGAGACCCAGTACTTC
>TRBJ1-2|-|TRBV4-1|-
CASSQALRLNYGYTF
TGCGCCAGCAGCCAAGCCCTCCGGTTAAACTATGGCTACACCTTC
>TRBJ1-1|-|TRBV7-2|-
CASSLVSNWGGTEAFF
TGTGCCAGCAGCTTAGTTTCCAACTGGGGGGGCACTGAAGCTTTCTTT
>TRBJ2-6|-|TRBV18|-
CASSPRDFLGSGANVLTF
TGTGCCAGCTCGCCCCGTGACTTCTTAGGCTCTGGGGCCAACGTCCTGACTTTC
>TRBJ1-2|-|TRBV10-1|-
CASSEPCDSSYGYTF
TGCGCCAGCAGTGAGCCTTGCGACAGCTCCTATGGCTACACCTTC
>TRBJ2-7|TRBD1|TRBV25-1|-
CASSDQMGTGGSYEQYF
TGTGCCAGCAGTGACCAAATGGGGACAGGGGGCTCCTACGAGCAGTACTTC
>TRBJ2-7|-|TRBV10-3|-
CAINSGSDGYEQYF
TGTGCCATCAACTCGGGTAGCGATGGCTACGAGCAGTACTTC
>TRBJ2-2|-|TRBV30|-
CAWTRSGELFF
TGTGCCTGGACAAGGAGTGGGGAGCTGTTTTTT
>TRBJ2-3|TRBD1|TRBV5-1|-
CASSLGTGGGFTDTQYF
TGCGCCAGCAGCCTCGGGACAGGGGGCGGTTTCACAGATACGCAGTATTTT
>TRBJ1-1|-|TRBV28|once
CASSLTDPAGNTEAFF
TGTGCCAGCAGTTTAACAGACCCGGCGGGGAACACTGAAGCTTTCTTT
>TRBJ2-7|TRBD2|TRBV7-2|-
CASSSMGGREFYEQYF
TGTGCCAGCAGCTCGATGGGGGGGAGGGAGTTCTACGAGCAGTACTTC
>TRBJ1-1|TRBD1|TRBV5-1|-
CASRSQGAVEAFF
TGCGCCAGCAGATCACAGGGGGCGGTTGAAGCTTTCTTT
>TRBJ1-1|TRBD1|TRBV5-1|-
CASSLAQGAAEAFF
TGCGCCAGCAGCTTGGCCCAGGGGGCCGCTGAAGCTTTCTTT
>TRBJ2-7|-|TRBV9|-
CASRSGVGLCYEQYF
TGTGCCAGCAGGAGTGGAGTTGGCCTTTGTTACGAGCAGTACTTC
>TRBJ1-3|-|TRBV5-1|few
CASSLGLTASGNTIYF
TGCGCCAGCAGCTTGGGTCTGACAGCAAGTGGAAACACCATATATTTT
>TRBJ1-1|-|TRBV18|-
CASSPLRQHTEAFF
TGTGCCAGCTCACCACTCCGACAGCACACTGAAGCTTTCTTT
>TRBJ2-5|-|TRBV5-1|-
CASSLQTRTPETQYF
TGCGCCAGCAGCTTACAAACGAGGACTCCGGAGACCCAGTACTTC
>TRBJ2-7|-|TRBV5-4|-
CASSLEASSYEQYF
TGTGCCAGCAGCTTGGAGGCTAGCTCCTACGAGCAGTACTTC
>TRBJ2-5|TRBD2|TRBV4-3|few
CASCQGGTSGGAETQYF
TGCGCCAGCTGCCAAGGGGGGACTAGCGGGGGGGCGGAGACCCAGTACTTC
>TRBJ1-2|-|TRBV6-5|-
CASSYLGSYGYTF
TGTGCCAGCAGTTACTTGGGCAGCTATGGCTACACCTTC
>TRBJ1-5|TRBD1|TRBV6-6|-
CASSTGEGQPQHF
TGTGCCAGCAGTACAGGGGAAGGGCAGCCCCAGCATTTT
>TRBJ2-1|-|TRBV5-4|-
CASSGDNEQFF
TGTGCCAGCAGCGGAGACAATGAGCAGTTCTTC
>TRBJ1-6|TRBD1|TRBV5-4|-
CASSLAGQGGSPLHF
TGTGCCAGCAGCCTGGCAGGACAGGGGGGATCACCCCTCCACTTT
>TRBJ2-5|TRBD2|TRBV6-5|-
CASSGLAFGETQYF
TGTGCCAGCAGTGGACTAGCATTCGGAGAGACCCAGTACTTC
>TRBJ1-1|-|TRBV12-2|-
CASRPTWGGQGRMNTEAFF
TGTGCAAGTCGCCCCACGTGGGGGGGACAGGGTCGGATGAACACTGAAGCTTTCTTT
>TRBJ2-2|TRBD1|TRBV7-3|few
CASSLPGGNTGELFF
TGTGCCAGCAGCTTACCAGGGGGGAACACCGGGGAGCTGTTTTTT
>TRBJ2-2|-|TRBV15|-
CATRVNSNTGELFF
TGTGCCACCAGGGTTAACTCGAACACCGGGGAGCTGTTTTTT
>TRBJ2-3|TRBD2|TRBV11-3|-
CASSALAGEGQTQYF
TGTGCCAGCAGCGCACTAGCGGGGGAAGGGCAAACGCAGTATTTT
>TRBJ2-5|TRBD2|TRBV7-2|-
CASSRELRGSETQYF
TGTGCCAGCAGCCGAGAGTTGCGGGGGTCAGAGACCCAGTACTTC
>TRBJ1-5|-|TRBV13|-
CAKPYEPQHF
TGTGCCAAACCCTACGAGCCCCAGCATTTT
>TRBJ2-3|TRBD1|TRBV7-3|-
CASSLVRQGAREDTQYF
TGTGCCAGCAGCTTAGTACGACAGGGGGCTCGGGAAGATACGCAGTATTTT
>TRBJ2-5|-|TRBV7-3|-
CASSPVEGSTQETQYF
TGTGCCAGCAGCCCAGTAGAGGGTTCGACTCAAGAGACCCAGTACTTC
>TRBJ1-6|-|TRBV30|-
CAWRTASLVSPLHF
TGTGCCTGGAGGACCGCCAGTCTAGTTTCACCCCTCCACTTT
>TRBJ1-2|-|TRBV4-3|-
CASSQVGSGTRGYTF
TGCGCCAGCAGCCAAGTAGGGAGCGGGACGCGAGGCTACACCTTC
>TRBJ1-2|-|TRBV16|once
CASSPRQETYGYTF
TGTGCCAGCAGCCCCCGACAGGAAACCTATGGCTACACCTTC